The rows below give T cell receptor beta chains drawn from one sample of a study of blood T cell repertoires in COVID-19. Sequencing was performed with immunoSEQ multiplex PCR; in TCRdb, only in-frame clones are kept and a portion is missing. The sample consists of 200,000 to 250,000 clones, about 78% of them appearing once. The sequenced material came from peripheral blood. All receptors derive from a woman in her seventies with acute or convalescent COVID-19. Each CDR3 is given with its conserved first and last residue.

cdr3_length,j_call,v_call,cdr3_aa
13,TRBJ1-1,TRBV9,CVSSAPPSTEAFF
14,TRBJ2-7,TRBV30,CAWTPWAIPYEQYF
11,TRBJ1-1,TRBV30,CAWTRNTEAFF
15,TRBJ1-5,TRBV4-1,CASSQEWAGGRPQHF
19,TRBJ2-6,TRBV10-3,CAISESPGQGLSGANVLTF
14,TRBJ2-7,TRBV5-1,CASSLGDRLPEQYF
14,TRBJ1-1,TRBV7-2,CASSLWRVQPEAFF
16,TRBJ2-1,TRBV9,CASSVDLTGLNNEQFF
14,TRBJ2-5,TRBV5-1,CASSSADRGETQYF
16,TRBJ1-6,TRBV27,CASSPRRGSYNSPLHF
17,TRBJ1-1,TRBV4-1,CASSPRDRGVGNTEAFF
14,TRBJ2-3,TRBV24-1,CATAGTSAPDTQYF
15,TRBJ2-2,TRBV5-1,CASSPRQGSTGELFF
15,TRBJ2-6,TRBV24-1,CASAQGAGGANVLTF
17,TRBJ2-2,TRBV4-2,CASSQRGLDAYTGELFF
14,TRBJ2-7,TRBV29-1,CSVAKRTGAYEQYF
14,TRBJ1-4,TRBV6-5,CASSYRDSSEKLFF
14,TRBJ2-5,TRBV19,CASSRGDTISVQYF
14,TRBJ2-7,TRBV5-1,CASSLGGDRSEQYF
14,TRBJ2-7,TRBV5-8,CASSFQGAAFEQYF
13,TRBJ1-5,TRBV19,CASKDRGSQPQHF
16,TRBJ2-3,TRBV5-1,CASSLMASGVIDTQYF
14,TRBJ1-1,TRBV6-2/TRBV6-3,CASSEPTGGTEAFF
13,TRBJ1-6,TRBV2,CASTVRRNSPLHF
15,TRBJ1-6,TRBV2,CASRAGILLDSPLHF
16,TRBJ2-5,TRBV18,CASSPDRPRRQETQYF
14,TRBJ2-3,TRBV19,CASGTGRSTDTQYF
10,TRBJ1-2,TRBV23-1,CASSCHTYTF
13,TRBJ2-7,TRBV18,CASSPDLHYEQYF
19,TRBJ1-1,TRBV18,CASSQTLLGTGQMNTEAFF
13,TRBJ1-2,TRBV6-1,CASSDTVNYGYTF
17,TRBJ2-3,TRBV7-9,CASSLETSGGRTDTQYF
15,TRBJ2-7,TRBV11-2,CASSLAEGQGYEQYF
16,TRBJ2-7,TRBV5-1,CASSRYLAGVDGEQYF
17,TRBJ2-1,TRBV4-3,CASSHQMIGTKDNEQFF
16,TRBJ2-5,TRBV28,CASSLGSGGAGKTQYF
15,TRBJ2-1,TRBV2,CASSVGGTGEIGQFF
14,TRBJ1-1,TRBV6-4,CASRATGLRTEAFF
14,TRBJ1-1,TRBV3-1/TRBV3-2,CASSQQGWNTEAFF
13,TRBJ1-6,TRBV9,CASSVVGDPPLHF
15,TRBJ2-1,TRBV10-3,CAISESGGAYNEQFF
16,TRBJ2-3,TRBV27,CASSPSRTSGGWTQYF
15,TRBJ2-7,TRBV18,CASSPGTGLRDEQYF
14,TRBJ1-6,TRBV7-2,CASSYGTASSPLHF
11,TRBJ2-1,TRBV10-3,CAISLQGGQFF
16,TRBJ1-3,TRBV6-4,CASSPPSKGNGNTIYF
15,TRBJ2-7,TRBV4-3,CASSHERGGSYEQYF
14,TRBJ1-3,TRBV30,CAWNLGTAGNTIYF
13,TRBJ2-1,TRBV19,CASSMYVQGEQFF
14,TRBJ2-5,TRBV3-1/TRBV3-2,CASSQGQYQETQYF
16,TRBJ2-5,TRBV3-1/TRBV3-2,CASSRRTSGGQETQYF
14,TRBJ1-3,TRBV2,CTSSGQGAGNTIYF
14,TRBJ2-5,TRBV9,CASSVTQGGETQYF